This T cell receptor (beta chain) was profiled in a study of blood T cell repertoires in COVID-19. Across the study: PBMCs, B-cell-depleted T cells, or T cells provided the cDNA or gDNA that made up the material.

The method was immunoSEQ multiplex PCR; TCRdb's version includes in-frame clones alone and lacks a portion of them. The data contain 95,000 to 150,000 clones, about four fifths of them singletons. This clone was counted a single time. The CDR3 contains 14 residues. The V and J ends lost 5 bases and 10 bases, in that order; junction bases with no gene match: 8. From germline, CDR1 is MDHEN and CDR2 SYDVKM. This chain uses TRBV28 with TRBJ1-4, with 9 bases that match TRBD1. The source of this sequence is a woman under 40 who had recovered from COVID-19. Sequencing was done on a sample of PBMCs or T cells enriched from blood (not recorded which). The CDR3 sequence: CASSQTGGGGKLFF. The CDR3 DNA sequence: TGTGCCAGCAGTCAGACAGGGGGGGGAGGAAAACTGTTTTTT.